A selection of T cell receptor beta chains follows, all from one sample in a study of cytomegalovirus exposure and HLA in healthy donors. Profiled with immunoSEQ multiplex PCR; TCRdb holds only in-frame clones, not every one. The table has 100,000 to 150,000 clones, around 79% seen once. The sequenced sample consisted of PBMCs. These receptors originate from a woman under 30 in good health and CMV-seronegative. The CDR3 runs from the conserved cysteine through the conserved F or W. Each record gives: J gene, clone size, D gene, V gene, CDR3 protein, CDR3 DNA. D genes are given only for firm matches. Clone size is stated in some rows and not others, as once, few, many or a class when expanded.

j_call: TRBJ2-3
clone_size: -
d_call: -
v_call: TRBV6-1
cdr3_aa: CASSALAVIDTQYF
cdr3_nt: TGTGCCAGCAGTGCTTTAGCGGTTATAGATACGCAGTATTTT

j_call: TRBJ1-1
clone_size: -
d_call: -
v_call: TRBV2
cdr3_aa: CASSGGGRTEAFF
cdr3_nt: TGTGCCAGCAGTGGCGGAGGGCGGACTGAAGCTTTCTTT

j_call: TRBJ2-5
clone_size: -
d_call: -
v_call: TRBV7-2
cdr3_aa: CASSLRRQETQYF
cdr3_nt: TGTGCCAGCAGCTTGAGGCGGCAAGAGACCCAGTACTTC

j_call: TRBJ2-4
clone_size: -
d_call: TRBD1
v_call: TRBV19
cdr3_aa: CASSTQTGAKNSQYF
cdr3_nt: TGTGCCAGTAGTACCCAGACAGGGGCCAAAAACAGTCAGTACTTC

j_call: TRBJ2-2
clone_size: -
d_call: TRBD2
v_call: TRBV5-4
cdr3_aa: CASSRTSGYTGELFF
cdr3_nt: TGTGCCAGCAGCCGGACTAGCGGTTACACCGGGGAGCTGTTTTTT

j_call: TRBJ1-2
clone_size: few
d_call: -
v_call: TRBV11-2
cdr3_aa: CASSPTAYGYTF
cdr3_nt: TGTGCCAGCAGCCCGACAGCCTATGGCTACACCTTC

j_call: TRBJ2-2
clone_size: -
d_call: TRBD2
v_call: TRBV4-3
cdr3_aa: CASSPKPPGLANTGELFF
cdr3_nt: TGCGCCAGCAGTCCAAAACCTCCGGGACTAGCGAACACCGGGGAGCTGTTTTTT

j_call: TRBJ1-6
clone_size: few
d_call: -
v_call: TRBV2
cdr3_aa: CASSDQGSNSPLHF
cdr3_nt: TGTGCCAGCAGTGATCAGGGATCGAATTCACCCCTCCACTTT

j_call: TRBJ2-2
clone_size: -
d_call: -
v_call: TRBV30
cdr3_aa: CAWRAHNTGELFF
cdr3_nt: TGTGCCTGGAGGGCCCATAACACCGGGGAGCTGTTTTTT

j_call: TRBJ2-7
clone_size: -
d_call: -
v_call: TRBV19
cdr3_aa: CASSISFSYEQYF
cdr3_nt: TGTGCCAGTAGTATCTCTTTTTCCTACGAGCAGTACTTC

j_call: TRBJ1-1
clone_size: -
d_call: TRBD1
v_call: TRBV4-3
cdr3_aa: CASSQGQGPLKGLEAFF
cdr3_nt: TGCGCCAGCAGCCAAGGACAGGGGCCACTCAAGGGACTAGAAGCTTTCTTT

j_call: TRBJ1-1
clone_size: -
d_call: TRBD1
v_call: TRBV23-1
cdr3_aa: CASSQSPGQGTEAFF
cdr3_nt: TGCGCCAGCAGTCAATCCCCGGGACAGGGGACTGAAGCTTTCTTT

j_call: TRBJ1-2
clone_size: once
d_call: -
v_call: TRBV2
cdr3_aa: CASSDLGREYYYGYTF
cdr3_nt: TGTGCCAGCAGTGATCTTGGCAGGGAATATTATTATGGCTACACCTTC

j_call: TRBJ2-1
clone_size: once
d_call: TRBD2
v_call: TRBV2
cdr3_aa: CASRERGLSAFF
cdr3_nt: TGTGCCAGCAGGGAGCGGGGACTCTCCGCGTTCTTC

j_call: TRBJ1-2
clone_size: -
d_call: -
v_call: TRBV27
cdr3_aa: CASSLRAGGSGYTF
cdr3_nt: TGTGCCAGCAGTTTAAGGGCCGGAGGCTCTGGCTACACCTTC

j_call: TRBJ1-1
clone_size: -
d_call: TRBD1
v_call: TRBV19
cdr3_aa: CASSSGTGGGLTFF
cdr3_nt: TGTGCCAGTAGTAGCGGGACAGGAGGGGGTTTGACTTTCTTT

j_call: TRBJ1-5
clone_size: -
d_call: -
v_call: TRBV18
cdr3_aa: CASSPVGAVSNQPQHF
cdr3_nt: TGTGCCAGCTCACCTGTGGGGGCGGTTAGCAATCAGCCCCAGCATTTT

j_call: TRBJ1-4
clone_size: -
d_call: TRBD1
v_call: TRBV29-1
cdr3_aa: CSVITPRGELFF
cdr3_nt: TGCAGCGTCATCACACCCAGGGGGGAACTGTTTTTT

j_call: TRBJ2-5
clone_size: -
d_call: TRBD1
v_call: TRBV25-1
cdr3_aa: CASSETGDEVTQYF
cdr3_nt: TGTGCCAGCAGTGAAACAGGGGACGAAGTGACCCAGTACTTC

j_call: TRBJ2-7
clone_size: -
d_call: TRBD1
v_call: TRBV6-5
cdr3_aa: CASSPGQHFSYEQYF
cdr3_nt: TGTGCCAGCAGTCCGGGACAGCATTTCTCCTACGAGCAGTACTTC

j_call: TRBJ1-5
clone_size: -
d_call: -
v_call: TRBV18
cdr3_aa: CASSDTAPNQPQHF
cdr3_nt: TGTGCCAGCTCAGACACTGCCCCCAATCAGCCCCAGCATTTT

j_call: TRBJ1-5
clone_size: -
d_call: -
v_call: TRBV6-5
cdr3_aa: CASRDSGGYQPQHF
cdr3_nt: TGTGCCAGCAGGGACTCCGGGGGGTATCAGCCCCAGCATTTT

j_call: TRBJ2-4
clone_size: -
d_call: -
v_call: TRBV2
cdr3_aa: CASSEQGIAKNIQYF
cdr3_nt: TGTGCCAGCAGTGAACAGGGAATAGCCAAAAACATTCAGTACTTC

j_call: TRBJ2-1
clone_size: -
d_call: -
v_call: TRBV4-1
cdr3_aa: CASSRDLYNEQFF
cdr3_nt: TGCGCCAGCAGCCGGGACTTATACAATGAGCAGTTCTTC

j_call: TRBJ1-1
clone_size: -
d_call: -
v_call: TRBV2
cdr3_aa: CASSDREATEAFF
cdr3_nt: TGTGCCAGCAGTGACAGGGAAGCGACTGAAGCTTTCTTT

j_call: TRBJ1-1
clone_size: once
d_call: -
v_call: TRBV27
cdr3_aa: CASSLGTTLGTEAFF
cdr3_nt: TGTGCCAGCAGTTTAGGGACAACCCTGGGAACTGAAGCTTTCTTT

j_call: TRBJ2-2
clone_size: -
d_call: -
v_call: TRBV18
cdr3_aa: CASSSPVGSNTGELFF
cdr3_nt: TGTGCCAGCTCCTCGCCGGTTGGGAGTAACACCGGGGAGCTGTTTTTT

j_call: TRBJ1-5
clone_size: -
d_call: -
v_call: TRBV19
cdr3_aa: CASSIGHLNQPQHF
cdr3_nt: TGTGCCAGTAGTATAGGACACCTCAATCAGCCCCAGCATTTT

j_call: TRBJ1-4
clone_size: -
d_call: TRBD1
v_call: TRBV30
cdr3_aa: CAWSPDRVGEKLFF
cdr3_nt: TGTGCCTGGAGTCCGGACAGGGTAGGGGAAAAACTGTTTTTT

j_call: TRBJ2-1
clone_size: -
d_call: -
v_call: TRBV6-1
cdr3_aa: CAGRIYNEQFF
cdr3_nt: TGTGCCGGTAGAATCTACAATGAGCAGTTCTTC

j_call: TRBJ1-4
clone_size: -
d_call: TRBD1
v_call: TRBV5-1
cdr3_aa: CASSPTGGTGEKLFF
cdr3_nt: TGCGCCAGCAGCCCCACAGGGGGCACGGGGGAAAAACTGTTTTTT

j_call: TRBJ1-2
clone_size: -
d_call: -
v_call: TRBV14
cdr3_aa: CASSQIGVAGGYTF
cdr3_nt: TGTGCCAGCAGCCAAATCGGGGTGGCGGGCGGCTACACCTTC

j_call: TRBJ2-2
clone_size: few
d_call: TRBD2
v_call: TRBV19
cdr3_aa: CASSIDLELAVLGELFF
cdr3_nt: TGTGCCAGTAGTATAGATCTGGAACTAGCGGTTTTGGGGGAGCTGTTTTTT

j_call: TRBJ1-1
clone_size: -
d_call: -
v_call: TRBV5-1
cdr3_aa: CASSLTGSNTEAFF
cdr3_nt: TGCGCCAGCAGCTTGACAGGGTCGAACACTGAAGCTTTCTTT

j_call: TRBJ2-1
clone_size: -
d_call: TRBD2
v_call: TRBV6-1
cdr3_aa: CASSEGTSFPGFFF
cdr3_nt: TGTGCCAGCAGTGAAGGGACTAGCTTCCCTGGTTTCTTCTTC

j_call: TRBJ1-3
clone_size: -
d_call: -
v_call: TRBV5-5
cdr3_aa: CASSGDRLSGNTIYF
cdr3_nt: TGTGCCAGCAGCGGCGACAGGCTCTCTGGAAACACCATATATTTT

j_call: TRBJ2-1
clone_size: -
d_call: TRBD2
v_call: TRBV18
cdr3_aa: CASSPETSAPKNEQFF
cdr3_nt: TGTGCCAGCTCACCCGAGACTAGCGCCCCTAAAAATGAGCAGTTCTTC

j_call: TRBJ2-1
clone_size: -
d_call: -
v_call: TRBV5-1
cdr3_aa: CASSLGLGNSNEQFF
cdr3_nt: TGCGCCAGCAGCCTTGGACTGGGCAACAGCAATGAGCAGTTCTTC

j_call: TRBJ2-2
clone_size: once
d_call: TRBD1
v_call: TRBV27
cdr3_aa: CASRREGQGNTGELFF
cdr3_nt: TGTGCCAGCAGAAGAGAGGGACAGGGGAACACCGGGGAGCTGTTTTTT

j_call: TRBJ2-2
clone_size: -
d_call: -
v_call: TRBV18
cdr3_aa: CASSTYTGELFF
cdr3_nt: TGTGCCAGCTCTACTTACACCGGGGAGCTGTTTTTT

j_call: TRBJ1-2
clone_size: medium-sized
d_call: TRBD1
v_call: TRBV6-5
cdr3_aa: CASSYQGTANYGYTF
cdr3_nt: TGTGCCAGCAGTTACCAGGGGACAGCTAACTATGGCTACACCTTC

j_call: TRBJ1-1
clone_size: few
d_call: TRBD1
v_call: TRBV6-1
cdr3_aa: CASRGQGTAEAFF
cdr3_nt: TGTGCCAGCAGAGGACAGGGAACCGCTGAAGCTTTCTTT

j_call: TRBJ2-3
clone_size: -
d_call: TRBD1
v_call: TRBV18
cdr3_aa: CASSANTFTTGASTDTQYF
cdr3_nt: TGTGCCAGCTCAGCCAATACCTTTACGACAGGGGCTAGCACAGATACGCAGTATTTT

j_call: TRBJ2-1
clone_size: -
d_call: -
v_call: TRBV7-2
cdr3_aa: CASSRLNNEQFF
cdr3_nt: TGTGCCAGCAGCCGGTTAAACAATGAGCAGTTCTTC

j_call: TRBJ2-7
clone_size: -
d_call: TRBD1
v_call: TRBV18
cdr3_aa: CASSPPRTGGAKHEQYF
cdr3_nt: TGTGCCAGCTCACCTCCCAGGACAGGGGGCGCAAAACACGAGCAGTACTTC

j_call: TRBJ2-3
clone_size: -
d_call: TRBD2
v_call: TRBV7-3
cdr3_aa: CASSLLAGGPSDTQYF
cdr3_nt: TGTGCCAGCAGCCTCCTAGCGGGGGGGCCGTCGGATACGCAGTATTTT

j_call: TRBJ2-5
clone_size: -
d_call: -
v_call: TRBV7-2
cdr3_aa: CASSSPPRMYQETQYF
cdr3_nt: TGTGCCAGCAGCTCCCCCCCGCGGATGTACCAAGAGACCCAGTACTTC

j_call: TRBJ2-1
clone_size: -
d_call: TRBD2
v_call: TRBV27
cdr3_aa: CASSLGLAKYNEQFF
cdr3_nt: TGTGCCAGCAGTCTGGGACTAGCAAAATACAATGAGCAGTTCTTC

j_call: TRBJ2-7
clone_size: -
d_call: TRBD2
v_call: TRBV30
cdr3_aa: CAWRSGAAYEQYF
cdr3_nt: TGTGCCTGGAGAAGCGGGGCCGCCTACGAGCAGTACTTC

j_call: TRBJ1-1
clone_size: -
d_call: -
v_call: TRBV10-3
cdr3_aa: CAISESETKAFF
cdr3_nt: TGTGCCATCAGTGAGTCCGAGACAAAAGCTTTCTTT

j_call: TRBJ2-3
clone_size: -
d_call: -
v_call: TRBV25-1
cdr3_aa: CASNIHSTDTQYF
cdr3_nt: TGTGCCAGCAATATACATAGCACAGATACGCAGTATTTT

j_call: TRBJ1-3
clone_size: -
d_call: -
v_call: TRBV15
cdr3_aa: CATRELVSGNTIYF
cdr3_nt: TGTGCCACCAGAGAGTTGGTCTCCGGAAACACCATATATTTT

j_call: TRBJ1-5
clone_size: -
d_call: TRBD1
v_call: TRBV30
cdr3_aa: CAWTRTGQGNQPQHF
cdr3_nt: TGTGCCTGGACCCGGACAGGGCAAGGGAATCAGCCCCAGCATTTT